This T cell receptor (beta chain) was obtained from a study of Ad26.COV2.S vaccination and SARS-CoV-2 variants. General study results and limits: Non-spike TCR breadth showed similarity between vaccine and placebo recipients.

For this clone: What it binds is unknown.

Assay used: immunoSEQ multiplex PCR; TCRdb lists only in-frame clones, some missing. Among hundreds of thousands of clones listed, roughly 90% were seen once. Described treatment: around 19 received Ad26.COV2.S at low or high dose, single or two shots; about 5 received placebo; per-sample allocation not given. After the first vaccine or placebo injection, samples were drawn on day 63. Deletions cut 2 bases from V and 5 bases from J, with 24 bases between. The germline V gene encodes CDR1 SEHNR and CDR2 FQNEAQ (reference sequence). The CDR3 runs to 18 residues. The TCR comes from a person between 18 and 65 years old who received the Ad26.COV2.S COVID-19 vaccine or a placebo. The chain has TRBV7-9 and TRBJ1-1, with TRBD1 as a possible D gene (5 bases). The specimen comprised peripheral blood, sampled in a trial of Ad26.COV2.S vaccine versus placebo. The CDR3 DNA sequence: TGTGCCAGCAGCTTATTAGTGTATTATGGGGGAAGTAAGACTGAAGCTTTCTTT. It specifies CASSLLVYYGGSKTEAFF. Full variable domain (outside the CDR3, taken from reference TRBV7-9 and TRBJ1-1): DTGVSQNPRHKITKRGQNVTFRCDPISEHNRLYWYRQTLGQGPEFLTYFQNEAQLEKSRLLSDRFSAERPKGSFSTLEIQRTEQGDSAMYLCASSLLVYYGGSKTEAFFGQGTRLTVV.